The count of the clone carrying this T cell receptor beta chain is one. Its antigen is unknown. PCR was performed using 60 Vbeta and 13 Jbeta primers. TCRdb's copy holds only in-frame clones and misses some; the assay was immunoSEQ multiplex PCR. The repertoire consists of 140,000 or so clones, with 80% to 90% occurring once and the leading ten covering 4.3%. The data are from a study of cytomegalovirus exposure and HLA in healthy donors. Germline CDR1 and CDR2: MDHEN and SYDVKM. The CDR3 runs 17 residues. J gave up 3 bases and V 3 bases, and 9 bases lay outside the gene matches. Findings of the study overall: Specific recognition of CMV antigens was confirmed in vitro for a few chains (all CMV-associated).

The receptor was isolated from a middle-aged woman in good health and CMV-seropositive. Sequenced sample: PBMCs. This rearrangement joins TRBV28 to TRBJ2-5, with 11 nucleotides matching TRBD2. CDR3 region: CASSFPTSGGLKETQYF. The CDR3 DNA reads TGTGCCAGCAGTTTTCCCACTAGCGGGGGACTAAAAGAGACCCAGTACTTC.